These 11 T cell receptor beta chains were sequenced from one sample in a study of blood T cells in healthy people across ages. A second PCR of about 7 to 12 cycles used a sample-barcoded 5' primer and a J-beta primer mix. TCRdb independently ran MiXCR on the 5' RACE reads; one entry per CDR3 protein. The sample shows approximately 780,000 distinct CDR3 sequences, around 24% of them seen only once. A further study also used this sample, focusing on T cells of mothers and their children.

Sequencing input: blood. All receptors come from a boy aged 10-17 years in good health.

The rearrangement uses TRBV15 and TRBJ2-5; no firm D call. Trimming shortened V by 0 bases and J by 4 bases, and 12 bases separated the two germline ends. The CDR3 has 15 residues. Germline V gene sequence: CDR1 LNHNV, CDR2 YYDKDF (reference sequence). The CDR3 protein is CATSRDRSSIETQYF. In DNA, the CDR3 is TGTGCCACCAGCAGAGATCGATCCTCCATAGAGACCCAGTACTTC.

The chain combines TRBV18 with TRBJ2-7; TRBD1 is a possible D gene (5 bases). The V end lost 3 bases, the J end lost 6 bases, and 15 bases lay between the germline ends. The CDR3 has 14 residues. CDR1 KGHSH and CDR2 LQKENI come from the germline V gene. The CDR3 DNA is TGTGCCAGCTCACCGTCCCAGGGATGGGCCGAGCAGTACTTC. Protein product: CASSPSQGWAEQYF.

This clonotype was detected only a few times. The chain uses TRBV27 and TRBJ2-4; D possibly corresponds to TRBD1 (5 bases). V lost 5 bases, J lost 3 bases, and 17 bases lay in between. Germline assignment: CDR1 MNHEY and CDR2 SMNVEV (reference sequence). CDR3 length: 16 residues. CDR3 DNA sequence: TGTGCCAGCAGTGCCCCTGCCAGGGATGGCAAAAACATTCAGTACTTC. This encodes CASSAPARDGKNIQYF.

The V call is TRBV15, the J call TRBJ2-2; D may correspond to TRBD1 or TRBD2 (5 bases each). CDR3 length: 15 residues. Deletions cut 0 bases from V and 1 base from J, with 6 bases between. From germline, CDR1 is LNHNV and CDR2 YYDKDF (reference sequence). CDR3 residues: CATSRDGGNTGELFF. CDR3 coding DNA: TGTGCCACCAGCAGAGATGGGGGGAACACCGGGGAGCTGTTTTTT.

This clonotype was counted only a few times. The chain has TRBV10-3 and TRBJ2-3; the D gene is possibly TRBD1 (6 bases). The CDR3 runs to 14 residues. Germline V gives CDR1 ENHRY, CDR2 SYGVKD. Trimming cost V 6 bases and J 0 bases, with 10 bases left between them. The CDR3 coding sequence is TGTGCCATCAGACCGGGACAAAGCACAGATACGCAGTATTTT. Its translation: CAIRPGQSTDTQYF.

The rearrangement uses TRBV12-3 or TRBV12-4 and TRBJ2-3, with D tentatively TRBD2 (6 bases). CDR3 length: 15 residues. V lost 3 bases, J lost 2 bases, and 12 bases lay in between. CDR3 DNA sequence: TGTGCCAGCAGTTTGGAGGGCAGGTACACAGATACGCAGTATTTT. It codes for CASSLEGRYTDTQYF.

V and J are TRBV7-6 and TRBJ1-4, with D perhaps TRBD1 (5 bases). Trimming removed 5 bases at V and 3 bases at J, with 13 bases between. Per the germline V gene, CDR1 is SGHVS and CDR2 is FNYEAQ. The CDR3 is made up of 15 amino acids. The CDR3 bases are TGTGCCAGCAGCACCGACCGGGGGGCTAATGAAAAACTGTTTTTT. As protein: CASSTDRGANEKLFF.

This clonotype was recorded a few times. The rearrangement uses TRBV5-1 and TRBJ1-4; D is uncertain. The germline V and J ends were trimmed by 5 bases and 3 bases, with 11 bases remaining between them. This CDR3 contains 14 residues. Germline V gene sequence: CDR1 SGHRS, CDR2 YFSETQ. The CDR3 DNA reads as TGCGCCAGCAGGATGGTTGGAGCTAATGAAAAACTGTTTTTT. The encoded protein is CASRMVGANEKLFF. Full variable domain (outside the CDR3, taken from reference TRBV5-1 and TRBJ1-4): KAGVTQTPRYLIKTRGQQVTLSCSPISGHRSVSWYQQTPGQGLQFLFEYFSETQRNKGNFPGRFSGRQFSNSRSEMNVSTLELGDSALYLCASRMVGANEKLFFGSGTQLSVL.

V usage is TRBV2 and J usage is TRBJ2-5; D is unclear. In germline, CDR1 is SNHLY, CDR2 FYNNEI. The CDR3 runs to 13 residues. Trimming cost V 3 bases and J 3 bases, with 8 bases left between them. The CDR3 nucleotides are TGTGCCAGCAGTGATAATAGGAAAGAGACCCAGTACTTC. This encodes CASSDNRKETQYF.

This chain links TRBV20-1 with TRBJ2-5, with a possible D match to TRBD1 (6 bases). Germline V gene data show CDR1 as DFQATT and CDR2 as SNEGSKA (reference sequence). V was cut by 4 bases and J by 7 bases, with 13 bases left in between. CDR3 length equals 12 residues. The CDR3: CSATPPTGTQYF. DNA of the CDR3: TGCAGTGCTACCCCACCGACAGGGACCCAGTACTTC.

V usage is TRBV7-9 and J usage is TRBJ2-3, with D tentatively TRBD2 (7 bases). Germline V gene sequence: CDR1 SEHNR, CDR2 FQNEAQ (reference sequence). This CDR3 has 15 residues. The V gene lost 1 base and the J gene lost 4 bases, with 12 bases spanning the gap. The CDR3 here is CASSLVGGQPDTQYF. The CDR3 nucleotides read TGTGCCAGCAGCTTAGTCGGGGGGCAACCAGATACGCAGTATTTT.